The clone carrying this T cell receptor beta chain was seen many times. The data were obtained in a study of blood T cells in healthy people across ages. A second roughly 6 to 11 cycle PCR used barcoded and J-beta primers. All samples yielded 3 million or more CDR3-containing paired-end reads. Using its own MiXCR run on the 5' RACE reads, TCRdb lists one record per CDR3 protein. The sample consists of just under 900,000 distinct CDR3 sequences, around 26% of them appearing once. Peripheral blood was drawn, around 9.3 milliliters per donor. The CDR3 is made up of 16 amino acids. Between the trimmed V and J ends, which lost 6 bases and 3 bases, there was a span of 15 bases. From germline, CDR1 is MNHNY and CDR2 SVGAGI (reference sequence).

The sequence was obtained from an elderly woman in good health. Sequenced sample: blood. The chain recombines TRBV6-6 with TRBJ2-6, with a possible D match to TRBD1 (6 bases). Here the CDR3 DNA reads TGTGCCAGCAGCCATCAGGGGCCGAGTGGGGCCAACGTCCTGACTTTC. Translation: CASSHQGPSGANVLTF.